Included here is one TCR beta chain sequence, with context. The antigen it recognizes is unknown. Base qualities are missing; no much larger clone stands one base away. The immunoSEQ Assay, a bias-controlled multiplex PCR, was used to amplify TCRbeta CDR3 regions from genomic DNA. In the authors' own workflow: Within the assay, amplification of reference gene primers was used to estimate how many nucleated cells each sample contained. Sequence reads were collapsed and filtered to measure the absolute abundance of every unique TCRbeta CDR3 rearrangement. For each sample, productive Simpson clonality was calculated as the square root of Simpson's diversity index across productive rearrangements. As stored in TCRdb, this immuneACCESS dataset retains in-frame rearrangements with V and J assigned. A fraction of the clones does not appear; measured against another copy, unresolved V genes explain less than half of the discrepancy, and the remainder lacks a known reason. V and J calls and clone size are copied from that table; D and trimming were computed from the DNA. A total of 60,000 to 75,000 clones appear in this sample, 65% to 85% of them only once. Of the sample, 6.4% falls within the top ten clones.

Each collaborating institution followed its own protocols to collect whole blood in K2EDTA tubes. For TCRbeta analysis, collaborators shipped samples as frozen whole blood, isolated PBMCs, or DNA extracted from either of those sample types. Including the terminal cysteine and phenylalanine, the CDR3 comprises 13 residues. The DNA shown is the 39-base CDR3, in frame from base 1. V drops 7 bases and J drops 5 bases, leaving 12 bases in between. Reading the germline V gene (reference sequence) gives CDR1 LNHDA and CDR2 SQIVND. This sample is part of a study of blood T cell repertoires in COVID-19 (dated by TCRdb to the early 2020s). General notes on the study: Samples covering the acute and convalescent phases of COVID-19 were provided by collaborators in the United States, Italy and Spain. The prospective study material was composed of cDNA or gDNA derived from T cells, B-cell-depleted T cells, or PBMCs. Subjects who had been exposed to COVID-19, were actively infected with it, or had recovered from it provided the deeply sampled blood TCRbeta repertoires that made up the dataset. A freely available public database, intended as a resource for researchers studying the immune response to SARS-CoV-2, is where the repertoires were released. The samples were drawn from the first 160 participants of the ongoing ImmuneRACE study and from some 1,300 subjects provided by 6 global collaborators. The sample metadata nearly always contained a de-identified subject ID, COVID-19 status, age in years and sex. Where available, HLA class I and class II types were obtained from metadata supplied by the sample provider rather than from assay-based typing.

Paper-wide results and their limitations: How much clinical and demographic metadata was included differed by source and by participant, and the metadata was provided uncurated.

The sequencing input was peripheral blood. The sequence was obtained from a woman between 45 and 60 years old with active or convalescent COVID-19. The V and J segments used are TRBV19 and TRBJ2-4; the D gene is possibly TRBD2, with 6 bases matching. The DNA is TGTGCCAGTACAGGGACTTACCAAAACATTCAGTACTTC. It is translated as CASTGTYQNIQYF.